This TCR beta chain comes out of a study of T cells in localized non-small cell lung cancer. Findings and limits, study-wide: One tumor region alone was sequenced, and heterogeneity therefore remains possible. The highest T cell clonality was in uninvolved adjacent lung, above tumor. There were a median about 53 of the top 100 tumor clones appearing in adjacent lung. In the blood, greater T cell density corresponded to longer overall survival.

Germline V gene lookup returns CDR1 LNHDA and CDR2 SQIVND (reference sequence). The CDR3 runs to 15 residues. V lost 7 bases, J lost 1 base, and 8 bases stayed unmatched. Repertoires were generated with immunoSEQ multiplex PCR, while TCRdb's copy carries only in-frame clones and drops some. The table records around 2,600 clones, approximately 22% of them present only once. This clone was observed a handful of times. Its target is not known. V is TRBV19 and J is TRBJ1-1; TRBD1 agrees at 8 bases. The starting material was lung tumor tissue, obtained before any cancer treatment. This sequence originates from a woman aged 40-69 years with stage I lung adenocarcinoma. CDR3 nucleotide sequence: TGTGCCAGTATTTGGCAGGGGGCCGGGAACACTGAAGCTTTCTTT. This translates into CASIWQGAGNTEAFF.